This TCR beta chain was observed in a study of shared clonotypes between healthy human individuals. Study-wide results and caveats: Only blood samples were collected, and tissue repertoires likely differ.

This clone was found a few times. Its antigen is currently unknown. The study ran the assay at deep level. TCRdb's copy holds only in-frame clones and misses some; the assay was immunoSEQ multiplex PCR. The sample holds 2,500,000 or so clones; roughly 90% are singletons and the top ten take 0.37%. This CDR3 is built from 13 residues. V lost 0 bases and J 4 bases, leaving 6 bases between the germline ends. The germline gives CDR1 SGHNT, CDR2 YYREEE (reference sequence). It was into CD45RA+ naive and CD45RA-negative memory subsets that the CD4+ cells were split. This TCR was recovered from a young man in good health. Some clones in this sample may be carry-over from other donors' samples. Material: naive CD4+ T cells from PBMCs. The subset here: CD45RA+ positively selected. The V call is TRBV5-4, the J call TRBJ2-3; D remains ambiguous. The CDR3 loop is CASSLVGPDTQYF. CDR3 nucleotides: TGTGCCAGCAGCTTGGTTGGCCCAGATACGCAGTATTTT.